The 28 T cell receptor beta chains below all came from one sample that was sequenced in a study of tumor and adjacent non-tumor tissue in lung cancer. This sample's RNA came from whole unsorted tissue. The normal lung tissue was taken more than 3 cm from the tumor edge. A modified ARM-PCR protocol with three rounds of nested PCR amplified TCRbeta. Each CDR3 protein gets one entry after TCRdb re-called the multiplex PCR reads with MiXCR. The profile shows about 77,000 distinct CDR3 sequences, over 65% of them singletons. Sequenced sample: distant non-tumor lung tissue. The receptors derive from a man aged 70 or older with non-small cell lung cancer.

Remarks on this clonotype: A junction end diverges from the germline sequence, so it may reflect a read error. This chain connects TRBV11-2 to TRBJ2-7; a weak D match, TRBD2 (6 bases). Germline loops: CDR1 SGHAT, CDR2 FQNNGV. The CDR3 runs to 14 residues. CDR3 DNA: TGTGCCAGCAGCATAGTTGCGGGGACCTACGAGCAGCACTTC. Translated, it gives CASSIVAGTYEQHF.

In this sample, this clonotype turned up once. The V and J genes are TRBV6-2 or TRBV6-3 and TRBJ1-2; no firm D call. In germline, CDR1 is MNHEY, CDR2 SVGEGT. V was clipped by 5 bases and J by 7 bases, with 14 bases between them. This CDR3 has 13 amino acids. CDR3 DNA: TGTGCCAGCAGTGCCGCCAGAATCCTTGGCTACACCTTC. It codes for CASSAARILGYTF.

This clonotype showed up just a few times. This chain connects TRBV29-1 to TRBJ2-1; 7 bases align to TRBD2. This CDR3 is built from 14 residues. J gave up 5 bases and V 7 bases, and 11 bases lay outside the gene matches. The germline V gene has CDR1 SQVTM and CDR2 ANQGSEA. The CDR3 protein is CSAVGRGINNEQFF. CDR3 nucleotide sequence: TGCAGCGCTGTAGGGAGGGGCATAAACAATGAGCAGTTCTTC.

Concerning this clonotype itself: Relative to the germline gene, one junction end is altered; a read error may explain this. V is TRBV29-1 and J is TRBJ2-3; 7 nucleotides align to TRBD1. The germline CDR1 and CDR2 sequences are SQVTM and ANQGSEA. This CDR3 spans 13 amino acids. The CDR3 DNA sequence: TGCAGGGTTCGGGGCAGAGGGACAGATATGCAGTATTTT. Residues: CRVRGRGTDMQYF.

As for this clonotype: One end of the junction does not line up with germline, which may come from a read error. This chain uses TRBV4-3 with TRBJ2-3, with TRBD2 identical over 7 bases. This CDR3 has 17 amino acids. In germline, CDR1 is LGHNA, CDR2 YSLEER. For the CDR3, the DNA is TGCGCCAGCAGCCAAGATGGGCCCGGCGGGAGAACAGATAGGCAGTATTTT. It specifies CASSQDGPGGRTDRQYF.

The chain carries TRBV28 and TRBJ2-7; D call uncertain. Trimming removed 2 bases from V and 3 bases from J, with 8 bases in between. Germline V gene lookup returns CDR1 MDHEN and CDR2 SYDVKM. The CDR3 runs to 13 residues. The CDR3 DNA sequence: TGTGCCAGCAGTTTAGGCCTACTCTACGAGCAGTACTTC. Translation: CASSLGLLYEQYF.

This clonotype was seen a single time. Relative to the germline gene, one junction end is altered; a read error may explain this. The chain uses TRBV4-2 and TRBJ2-1, with D possibly being TRBD2 (6 bases). CDR3 length: 15 amino acids. Germline loops: CDR1 LGHNA, CDR2 YNFKEQ. The CDR3 loop reads CTSSQVRGTDNEQFF. Here the CDR3 DNA reads TGTACCAGCAGCCAAGTGCGCGGGACCGACAATGAGCAGTTCTTC.

This clonotype was seen a single time. Its ends do not fully match the called genes, so a read error is possible. The chain recombines TRBV28 with TRBJ2-6; D is undetermined. The CDR3 contains 15 residues. Germline CDR1 reads MDHEN; CDR2 reads SYDVKM. In DNA, the CDR3 is TGTGCCAGCAGCCCCATTAGCTCTGGGGTCAACGTCCTGACTTTC. It yields the protein CASSPISSGVNVLTF.

Regarding this clonotype: A junction end diverges from the germline sequence, so it may reflect a read error. The chain's CDR3 is CASSQLRGNEAFF. As DNA, the CDR3 is TGTGCAAGCAGCCAACTGAGGGGAAATGAAGCATTCTTT. J is TRBJ1-1 and V is TRBV14, with a tentative D call TRBD1 (5 bases). CDR1 and CDR2 from the germline V gene are SGHDN and FVKESK. The CDR3 totals 13 residues.

This clonotype was recorded a few times. This may arise from a read error, as a much more abundant clone is one base away. The chain employs TRBV10-2 and TRBJ2-2; 8 nucleotides line up with TRBD2. Per germline, CDR1 WSHSY and CDR2 SAAADI. The CDR3 is made up of 16 amino acids. V gave up 6 bases and J gave up 2 bases; unmatched junction bases: 8. The CDR3 spells CASRTDGGGNTGELFF. CDR3 sequence (DNA): TGCGCCAGCAGAACAGACGGGGGGGGTAACACCGGGGAGCTGTTTTTT.

The DNA for the CDR3 is TGTGCCAGTTCGAGAGGGGGTGTGACAGATACGCGATATTTT. Translating gives CASSRGGVTDTRYF. The J gene is TRBJ2-3, the V gene TRBV4-2; perhaps TRBD1 as D (6 bases). The V end was cut by 9 bases, the J end by 15 bases, with 28 bases between. Germline CDR1 and CDR2: LGHNA and YNFKEQ. The CDR3 sequence is 14 residues long.

Comments on this clonotype: The junction shows a germline mismatch at one end, possibly a read error. The rearrangement uses TRBV4-3 and TRBJ2-3, with TRBD2 matching over 9 bases. Germline CDR1 LGHNA, CDR2 YSLEER. The CDR3 loop spans 17 amino acids. The CDR3 protein is CASNQYGPSGKTDTQYF. The CDR3 nucleotides read TGCGCCAGCAACCAATATGGGCCTAGCGGGAAAACAGATACGCAGTATTTT.

Ten or more counts support this clonotype. This chain links TRBV5-1 with TRBJ2-7; possibly TRBD2 for D (7 bases). V was cut by 4 bases and J by 6 bases, with 17 bases left in between. The CDR3 runs to 14 residues. Germline CDR1 is SGHRS and CDR2 is YFSETQ. CDR3 nucleotide sequence: TGCGCCAGCAGCCCGACCCGAGGGGGGGTCGAGCAGTACTTC. It encodes CASSPTRGGVEQYF.

Many counts were recorded for this clonotype. This chain joins TRBV6-6 and TRBJ1-5; D is ambiguous. Germline V lookup: CDR1 MNHNY, CDR2 SVGAGI (reference sequence). The CDR3 contains 14 residues. V lost 4 bases and J 0 bases, leaving 7 bases between the germline ends. The CDR3 sequence is CASSFRSSNQPQHF. In DNA form, the CDR3 reads TGTGCCAGCAGTTTCCGCAGTAGCAATCAGCCCCAGCATTTT.

This chain connects TRBV28 to TRBJ1-6; 8 nucleotides align to TRBD1. With V trimmed by 10 bases and J by 9 bases, 17 bases remained unmatched. CDR1 and CDR2 from the germline V gene are MDHEN and SYDVKM. This CDR3 region has 16 residues. The CDR3 loop is CANIPLRTGGISPLHF. Here the CDR3 DNA reads TGTGCCAACATTCCACTAAGAACAGGGGGTATTTCACCCCTCCACTTT. The whole variable domain, filled in from reference TRBV28 and TRBJ1-6, reads DVKVTQSSRYLVKRTGEKVFLECVQDMDHENMFWYRQDPGLGLRLIYFSYDVKMKEKGDIPEGYSVSREKKERFSLILESASTNQTSMYLCANIPLRTGGISPLHFGNGTRLTVT.

The chain recombines TRBV5-1 with TRBJ2-2, with D possibly TRBD1 on 6 matching bases. Germline CDR1 SGHRS, CDR2 YFSETQ. CDR3 length equals 15 residues. V lost 5 bases to trimming and J lost 5 bases, with 16 bases between them. The chain's CDR3 is CASSLQGSKTGELFF. Here the CDR3 DNA reads TGCGCCAGCAGTTTACAGGGCTCTAAAACCGGGGAGCTGTTTTTT.

This clonotype was found a few times. This chain connects TRBV20-1 to TRBJ2-3; D ambiguous. The germline V gene encodes CDR1 DFQATT and CDR2 SNEGSKA (reference sequence). With 5 bases removed from V and 5 bases from J, the gap between germline ends came to 5 bases. The CDR3 spans 10 residues. In nucleotides, the CDR3 is TGCAGTGCTCCGGGAGATACGCAGTATTTT. Encoded protein: CSAPGDTQYF.

Points on this clonotype: The missing conserved phenylalanine or tryptophan at the end of this CDR3 makes a read error likely. The V and J genes are TRBV11-1 and TRBJ2-7, with D uncertain. This CDR3 is 14 amino acids long. V was clipped by 4 bases and J by 1 base, with 11 bases between them. Germline CDR1 SGHAT, CDR2 FQDESV (reference sequence). The CDR3 DNA follows: TGTGCCAGCAGCTCCATGGAAACGTCCTACGAGCAGTACCTC. It yields the protein CASSSMETSYEQYL.

This clonotype was seen more than once but under ten times. The junction does not match germline at one end; this may be a read error. The chain is built from TRBV4-1 and TRBJ1-2; 8 bases are a match to TRBD1. Germline CDR1 is MGHRA and CDR2 is YSYEKL. CDR3 size: 13 residues. The CDR3 spells CTSSQETGDGYTF. In DNA form, the CDR3 reads TGCACCAGCAGCCAAGAGACAGGGGATGGCTATACATTC.

The rearrangement joins TRBV20-1 to TRBJ2-3; the match to TRBD2 covers 7 bases. Germline lookup yields CDR1 DFQATT and CDR2 SNEGSKA (reference sequence). The CDR3 extends over 14 amino acids. The junction had 23 bases not matched to a gene; V was cut back by 8 bases and J by 15 bases. DNA for the CDR3: TGCAGTAACCTACTAGCGCCAAGCACAGATACGCGATATTTT. Encoded protein: CSNLLAPSTDTRYF.

As regards this clonotype: Sequence at one end of the junction differs from germline and may be a read error. CDR3: CASSVATSGGVLYEQFF. The CDR3 nucleotides read TGTGCCAGCAGCGTAGCGACTAGCGGGGGGGTACTCTATGAGCAGTTCTTC. The V call is TRBV7-8, the J call TRBJ2-1; TRBD2 matches 14 bases. The CDR3 sequence is 17 residues long. In germline, CDR1 is SGHVS, CDR2 FQNEAQ.

About this clonotype itself: Here the CDR3 omits its conserved ending phenylalanine or tryptophan, so a read error is the likely source. The rearrangement uses TRBV20-1 and TRBJ1-2; 9 positions agree with TRBD1. The CDR3 extends over 13 amino acids. Germline CDR1 reads DFQATT; CDR2 reads SNEGSKA (reference sequence). V gave up 5 bases and J gave up 4 bases; unmatched junction bases: 5. The CDR3 DNA follows: TGCAGTGCTCACACAGGGGGCAGCTATGGCTACACCTTG. This sequence encodes CSAHTGGSYGYTL.

Of note for this clonotype: Because the CDR3 is missing its conserved closing phenylalanine or tryptophan, this is likely a read error. The chain joins TRBV29-1 to TRBJ2-5; TRBD1 might be the D (6 bases). The CDR3 has 16 residues. CDR1 and CDR2 from the germline V gene are SQVTM and ANQGSEA. Trimming took off 6 bases at V and 2 bases at J, with 22 bases between the two ends. The CDR3 DNA reads TGCAGCGTCAAGCCCTACCTCCCGACAGGTCAAGAGACCCAGTACATC. Translating gives CSVKPYLPTGQETQYI.

About this clonotype itself: A read error may account for a junction end that differs from germline. The V and J genes are TRBV6-6 and TRBJ2-5; D may be TRBD2 (5 bases). The CDR3 extends over 15 amino acids. Per germline, CDR1 MNHNY and CDR2 SVGAGI (reference sequence). CDR3 nucleotide sequence: TGTGCCACCAGTCCCCTTTTTCGGGAACAAGAGACCCAGTGCTTC. This translates into CATSPLFREQETQCF.

Note on this clonotype: One end of the junction is discordant with germline, which a read error may explain. The V call is TRBV11-3, the J call TRBJ1-2; D is undetermined. Germline V gives CDR1 SGHNT, CDR2 YENEEA. CDR3 size: 15 residues. CDR3 in amino acids: CASSFEHGRTYGYTF. The DNA of the CDR3 is TGTGCCAGCAGCTTTGAACACGGGCGGACCTATGGTTACACCTTC.

With respect to this clonotype: One junction end does not reproduce the germline sequence, and a read error may be involved. The chain is built from TRBV6-2 or TRBV6-3 and TRBJ2-7, with a possible D match to TRBD2 (5 bases). The CDR3 has 14 amino acids. Germline CDR1 MNHEY, CDR2 SVGEGT. The chain's CDR3 is CANSYGVSSYEQYF. The CDR3 region has the DNA TGTGCCAACAGTTACGGGGTTAGCTCCTACGAGCAGTATTTC.

The chain has TRBV6-1 and TRBJ2-3; tentatively, D is TRBD2 (6 bases). V was cut by 10 bases and J by 5 bases, with 19 bases left in between. CDR1 MNHNS and CDR2 SASEGT come from the germline V gene. The length of the CDR3 is 14 residues. DNA of the CDR3: TGTGCCACCAACTTCGGGAGATACATAGATACGCAGTATTTT. It encodes CATNFGRYIDTQYF.

V usage is TRBV6-5 and J usage is TRBJ1-1, with TRBD1 matching 9 bases. This CDR3 region has 13 residues. Trimming cost V 6 bases and J 7 bases; bases outside gene matches: 6. CDR1 is MNHEY and CDR2 is SVGAGI in the germline V gene. The CDR3 loop reads CASRRDRANEAFF. CDR3 bases: TGTGCCAGCAGACGGGACAGGGCCAATGAAGCTTTCTTT.